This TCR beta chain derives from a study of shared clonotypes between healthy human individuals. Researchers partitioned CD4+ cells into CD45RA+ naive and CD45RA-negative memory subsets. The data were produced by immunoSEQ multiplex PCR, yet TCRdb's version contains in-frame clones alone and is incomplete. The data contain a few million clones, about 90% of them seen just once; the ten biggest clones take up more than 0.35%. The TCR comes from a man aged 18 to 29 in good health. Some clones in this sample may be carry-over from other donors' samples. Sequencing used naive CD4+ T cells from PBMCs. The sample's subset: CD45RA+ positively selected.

This chain's CDR3 is CASSIGTGNQPQHF. CDR3 bases: TGTGCCAGCAGCATCGGGACAGGCAATCAGCCCCAGCATTTT. The chain combines TRBV7-8 with TRBJ1-5; 7 bases map to TRBD1. CDR3 size: 14 residues. Germline trimming cut 5 bases from V and 2 bases from J; bases unmatched to any gene: 3. Germline CDR1 and CDR2: SGHVS and FQNEAQ.